This TCR beta chain emerged from a study of cytomegalovirus exposure and HLA in healthy donors. Study at large: HLA-typed donors were the source of around 80 million unique TCRs, which an early data release held.

Regarding the study as a whole: Researchers catalogued approximately 160 TCR beta chains as cytomegalovirus-associated. In an earlier analysis, in roughly 580 donors, most V segments appeared productive either ~87% or ~30% of the time.

The PCR employed 60 Vbeta primers together with 13 Jbeta primers. In the authors' workflow: In a later analysis, 80 million or so unique TCR beta chains included roughly 11 million shared by two or more donors. The method was immunoSEQ multiplex PCR; TCRdb's version includes in-frame clones alone and lacks a portion of them. The V and J calls and clone size are taken from that table; D and trimming were inferred from the DNA. The repertoire holds about 200,000 clones, with over 60% as singletons. This clone was seen a few times. Its matching antigen is unknown. Per the germline V gene, CDR1 is MGHRA and CDR2 is YSYEKL. V lost 4 bases, J lost 3 bases, and 9 bases lay in between. The CDR3 contains 13 residues.

The sample taken for sequencing was PBMCs. This chain connects TRBV4-1 to TRBJ1-2, with D uncertain. The TCR originated in a woman between 25 and 40 years old in good health and CMV-seropositive. The DNA for the CDR3 is TGCGCCAGCAGCCCCCGGGGAGACTATGGCTACACCTTC. This encodes CASSPRGDYGYTF.